A selection of T cell receptor beta chains follows, all from one sample in a study of CD8+ T cells in alopecia areata. Here immunoSEQ multiplex PCR was the method, and the copy in TCRdb shows in-frame clones only, minus some. This repertoire shows 130,000 or so clones, more than 40% found once; its top ten account for 15% to 20%. This sample comprised CD8+ T cells sorted from blood, obtained at week 0. These receptors were collected from a human donor with alopecia areata. Each CDR3 is given with its conserved first and last residue. Fields, in order: D gene, clone size, V gene, CDR3 length, J gene, CDR3 protein, CDR3 DNA. A D gene is named only where the DNA matches it firmly. The size entry is marked missing in some rows and otherwise reads once, few, many or a size class.

NA,NA,TRBV27,16,TRBJ1-5,CASSPSEGESNQPQHF,TGTGCCAGCAGTCCTTCGGAGGGGGAAAGCAATCAGCCCCAGCATTTT
TRBD1,few,TRBV29-1,15,TRBJ1-1,CSVEGTRAGGTEAFF,TGCAGCGTTGAAGGGACACGGGCAGGGGGCACTGAAGCTTTCTTT
NA,NA,TRBV30,11,TRBJ1-1,CAWHMNTEAFF,TGTGCCTGGCATATGAACACTGAAGCTTTCTTT
NA,NA,TRBV5-6,13,TRBJ1-1,CASSVGEGTEAFF,TGTGCCAGCAGCGTTGGAGAGGGCACTGAAGCTTTCTTT
NA,NA,TRBV27,12,TRBJ1-6,CASSLRRSPLHF,TGTGCCAGCAGTTTGAGGCGCAGCCCCCTCCACTTT
TRBD1,NA,TRBV7-9,14,TRBJ1-2,CASSLGDSNYGYTF,TGTGCCAGCAGCTTAGGGGACAGTAACTATGGCTACACCTTC
NA,NA,TRBV9,11,TRBJ2-1,CASSAGYEQFF,TGTGCCAGCAGCGCGGGGTATGAGCAGTTCTTC
TRBD1,few,TRBV5-1,15,TRBJ2-3,CASSLAGQTTDTQYF,TGCGCCAGCAGCTTGGCGGGACAGACCACAGATACGCAGTATTTT
NA,NA,TRBV27,12,TRBJ2-1,CASSGQNNEQFF,TGTGCCAGCAGTGGGCAGAACAATGAGCAGTTCTTC
NA,few,TRBV7-2,13,TRBJ1-5,CASSPSPMEPQHF,TGTGCCAGCAGCCCCTCGCCAATGGAGCCCCAGCATTTT
NA,NA,TRBV4-1,13,TRBJ2-7,CASSQVWGYEQYF,TGCGCCAGCAGCCAAGTCTGGGGTTACGAGCAGTACTTC
NA,NA,TRBV15,15,TRBJ1-1,CATSRDGYGNTEAFF,TGTGCCACCAGCAGAGATGGGTATGGGAACACTGAAGCTTTCTTT
TRBD1,NA,TRBV7-6,13,TRBJ2-1,CASSGLQGVVQFF,TGTGCCAGCAGCGGACTACAGGGGGTAGTGCAGTTCTTC
NA,NA,TRBV13,13,TRBJ1-5,CASSYGRRQPQHF,TGTGCCAGCAGCTACGGACGTCGCCAGCCCCAGCATTTT
NA,NA,TRBV30,15,TRBJ2-1,CAWSWTTGSYNEQFF,TGTGCCTGGAGTTGGACCACAGGGAGCTACAATGAGCAGTTCTTC
NA,NA,TRBV30,12,TRBJ2-2,CAWSQGGGELFF,TGTGCCTGGTCCCAGGGAGGAGGGGAGCTGTTTTTT
NA,NA,TRBV4-3,14,TRBJ1-1,CASSQIGGYTEAFF,TGCGCCAGCAGCCAAATTGGGGGGTATACTGAAGCTTTCTTT
NA,NA,TRBV6-6,13,TRBJ2-1,CASTTSSYNEQFF,TGTGCCAGTACGACGAGCTCCTACAATGAGCAGTTCTTC
NA,NA,TRBV6-1,15,TRBJ1-5,CASNRKVAANQPQHF,TGTGCCAGCAATCGGAAGGTGGCAGCAAATCAGCCCCAGCATTTT
NA,NA,TRBV4-3,15,TRBJ2-1,CASSQEGTGVREQFF,TGCGCCAGCAGCCAAGAGGGGACGGGAGTAAGGGAGCAGTTCTTC
NA,few,TRBV18,16,TRBJ2-2,CASSPSAGIVTGELFF,TGTGCCAGCTCACCGTCAGCAGGGATCGTCACCGGGGAGCTGTTTTTT
TRBD1,NA,TRBV2,18,TRBJ2-7,CASSDNSGTGVFGYEQYF,TGTGCCAGCAGCGACAATTCCGGTACAGGGGTCTTCGGCTACGAGCAGTACTTC
NA,few,TRBV6-6,15,TRBJ2-7,CASSYGASYSYEQYF,TGTGCCAGCAGTTACGGAGCGAGCTATTCCTACGAGCAGTACTTC
TRBD2,NA,TRBV5-4,15,TRBJ2-5,CASSLALGGMETQYF,TGTGCCAGCAGCTTGGCATTGGGAGGGATGGAGACCCAGTACTTC
NA,once,TRBV30,13,TRBJ2-1,CAWSVGAANEQFF,TGTGCCTGGAGTGTAGGGGCAGCTAATGAGCAGTTCTTC
TRBD1,once,TRBV4-1,14,TRBJ2-5,CASSPRDRVETQYF,TGCGCCAGCAGCCCGAGGGACAGGGTAGAGACCCAGTACTTC
NA,few,TRBV6-5,14,TRBJ1-2,CASSPSPPSWGYTF,TGTGCCAGCAGTCCGTCCCCCCCCAGTTGGGGCTACACCTTC
TRBD2,NA,TRBV30,15,TRBJ2-1,CASRLAGGPYNEQFF,TGTGCCTCCCGACTAGCGGGGGGCCCCTACAATGAGCAGTTCTTC
NA,NA,TRBV5-1,16,TRBJ2-2,CASSLEGQRDTGELFF,TGCGCCAGCAGCTTGGAGGGACAGCGGGACACCGGGGAGCTGTTTTTT
NA,NA,TRBV7-2,14,TRBJ1-1,CASSLGRANTEAFF,TGTGCCAGCAGCTTAGGCAGGGCGAACACTGAAGCTTTCTTT
NA,NA,TRBV6-5,14,TRBJ2-6,CASGEGAGANVLTF,TGTGCCAGCGGGGAGGGGGCCGGGGCCAACGTCCTGACTTTC